This T cell receptor beta chain was obtained from a study of PD-1 blockade in classical Hodgkin lymphoma. Study-level results: A significant rise in TCR diversity was seen by C4D1 for CD4+ cells but not for CD8+ cells. Causes of the repertoire differences remain undefined, possibly disease activity or prior therapy.

No patient escaped relapse after autologous stem cell transplantation, and brentuximab vedotin exposure varied. A remark on this clone: What it binds is not known.

Generated by immunoSEQ multiplex PCR, the TCRdb table keeps only in-frame clones and is missing some. The table lists roughly 41,000 clones, around 90% of them singletons. CDR3 length: 14 amino acids. The origin of this receptor is a human donor with classical Hodgkin lymphoma. This specimen was peripheral blood mononuclear cells (PBMCs), taken before the second cycle of nivolumab. The V call is TRBV21-1, the J call TRBJ2-7. TRBV21-1 is annotated as a pseudogene. The CDR3 reads CASSKKPYHYEQYF. The CDR3 coding sequence is TGTGCCAGCAGCAAAAAACCTTACCACTACGAGCAGTACTTC.